The 2 T cell receptor beta chains presented below share a single source sample, sequenced in a study of T-cell reconstitution after alpha-beta-depleted transplantation in children. Unique molecular identifiers were used in preparing the TCRbeta library. TCRdb re-derived calls from the PCR reads in MiXCR, one entry per CDR3 protein. The data show 600,000 to 700,000 distinct CDR3 sequences, roughly 17% seen once. Sample: PBMCs from the stem cell graft donor, taken from the stem cell graft. The source of these receptors is a human donor who donated a stem cell graft to a child with acute myeloid leukemia.

The V gene is TRBV11-2, the J gene TRBJ1-1; a weak D match, TRBD1 (5 bases). The CDR3 has 18 residues. The V gene's germline CDR1 is SGHAT and CDR2 FQNNGV. V lost 4 bases and J 1 base, leaving 22 bases between the germline ends. CDR3 nucleotide sequence: TGTGCCAGCAGCTCCTATATAACCGGTGGGACGGAGAACACTGAAGCTTTCTTT. It is translated as CASSSYITGGTENTEAFF.

This clonotype was seen at least ten times. V usage is TRBV7-2 and J usage is TRBJ2-7; TRBD2 is a possible D gene (6 bases). Trimming left V 1 base short and J 4 bases short, with 11 bases between. The CDR3 contains 14 residues. Germline V lookup: CDR1 SGHTA, CDR2 FQGNSA. CDR3 protein: CASSLVLGTYEQYF. As DNA, the CDR3 is TGTGCCAGCAGCTTAGTGTTAGGGACTTACGAGCAGTACTTC.